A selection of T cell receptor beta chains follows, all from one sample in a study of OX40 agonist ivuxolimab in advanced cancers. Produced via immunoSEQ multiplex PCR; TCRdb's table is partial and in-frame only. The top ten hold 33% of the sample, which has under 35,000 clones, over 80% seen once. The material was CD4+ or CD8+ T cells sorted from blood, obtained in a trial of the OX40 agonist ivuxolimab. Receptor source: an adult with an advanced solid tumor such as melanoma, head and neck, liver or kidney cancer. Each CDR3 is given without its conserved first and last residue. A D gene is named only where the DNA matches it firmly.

CDR3: ASTPVGSNTDTQY
D: NA
V: TRBV7-2
J: TRBJ2-3

CDR3: ASSSLRRAEQY
D: NA
V: TRBV27
J: TRBJ2-7

CDR3: ASSYRGTNEKLF
D: TRBD1
V: TRBV13
J: TRBJ1-4

CDR3: ASRPGTQETQY
D: NA
V: TRBV7-9
J: TRBJ2-5

CDR3: ASSLARDYLNSPLH
D: NA
V: TRBV28
J: TRBJ1-6

CDR3: ASSLVTAYAEAF
D: NA
V: TRBV7-9
J: TRBJ1-1

CDR3: ASSQVGDYEQY
D: NA
V: TRBV4-1
J: TRBJ2-7

CDR3: ASSTGQGVTEAF
D: TRBD1
V: TRBV19
J: TRBJ1-1

CDR3: ASSSSQGALANEKLF
D: TRBD1
V: TRBV13
J: TRBJ1-4

CDR3: ASSVMGEDKEQY
D: NA
V: TRBV9
J: TRBJ2-7

CDR3: ASSQRGGAKNIQY
D: TRBD2
V: TRBV7-6
J: TRBJ2-4

CDR3: ASSLSTGSYEQY
D: NA
V: TRBV27
J: TRBJ2-7